These T cell receptor beta chains were read from a single sample in a study of blood T cell repertoires in COVID-19. Profiled with immunoSEQ multiplex PCR; TCRdb holds only in-frame clones, not every one. The sample lists roughly 82,000 clones, roughly 82% seen once, with 8.5% to 12% in the top ten. Material: peripheral blood. These receptor sequences come from a man aged 55-75 years with acute or convalescent COVID-19. CDR3s include the opening cysteine and the closing phenylalanine or tryptophan. A D gene is named only where the DNA matches it firmly. Size values are once, few and many counts, or a class for expanded clones, and some rows have none.

12	-	TRBV5-1	-	TRBJ2-3	CASSRTADTQYF	TGCGCCAGCAGCCGGACAGCGGATACGCAGTATTTT
17	-	TRBV21-1	few	TRBJ2-7	CASSKPLPTSERYEQYF	TGTGCCAGCAGCAAACCGCTCCCGACTAGCGAGCGCTACGAGCAGTACTTC
15	TRBD1	TRBV6-2/TRBV6-3	-	TRBJ2-5	CASSWGDRGVETQYF	TGTGCCAGCAGTTGGGGGGACAGGGGGGTGGAGACCCAGTACTTC
11	-	TRBV5-1	-	TRBJ2-1	CASRLTHEQFF	TGCGCCAGCAGGCTAACGCATGAGCAGTTCTTC
13	-	TRBV27	-	TRBJ2-5	CASSTSREETQYF	TGTGCCAGCAGCACATCCCGGGAGGAGACCCAGTACTTC
13	-	TRBV12-3/TRBV12-4	-	TRBJ1-1	CASSLGRGTEAFF	TGTGCCAGCAGTTTAGGTCGCGGCACTGAAGCTTTCTTT
16	-	TRBV7-2	-	TRBJ1-2	CASSLGAGEANYGYTF	TGTGCCAGCAGCTTAGGAGCGGGGGAGGCTAACTATGGCTACACCTTC
15	-	TRBV6-6	-	TRBJ1-4	CASSYSAGANEKLFF	TGTGCCAGCAGTTACTCGGCAGGGGCTAATGAAAAACTGTTTTTT
14	TRBD1	TRBV6-5	few	TRBJ2-7	CASRRDRSSYEQYF	TGTGCCAGCAGACGGGACAGGAGCTCCTACGAGCAGTACTTC
14	TRBD1	TRBV5-4	-	TRBJ2-5	CASSLQGAGETQYF	TGTGCCAGCAGCTTGCAGGGGGCAGGGGAGACCCAGTACTTC
15	-	TRBV28	once	TRBJ1-1	CASSLRGVRNTEAFF	TGTGCCAGCAGTTTACGGGGGGTGCGTAACACTGAAGCTTTCTTT
14	-	TRBV7-6	-	TRBJ1-3	CASSSTGTGNTIYF	TGTGCCAGCAGCTCGACAGGTACTGGAAACACCATATATTTT
19	TRBD1	TRBV9	-	TRBJ2-6	CASSPRWDRGPSGANVLTF	TGTGCCAGCAGCCCCCGTTGGGACAGGGGGCCCTCTGGGGCCAACGTCCTGACTTTC
14	TRBD1	TRBV2	-	TRBJ1-1	CARGTGIMNTEAFF	TGTGCCCGAGGGACAGGGATTATGAACACTGAAGCTTTCTTT
14	-	TRBV19	-	TRBJ1-5	CASSFSGQVQPQHF	TGTGCCAGTAGTTTTAGCGGGCAGGTTCAGCCCCAGCATTTT
15	-	TRBV7-2	-	TRBJ2-6	CASSPREAGANVLTF	TGTGCCAGCAGCCCCCGAGAAGCTGGGGCCAACGTCCTGACTTTC
14	-	TRBV5-6	-	TRBJ1-6	CASSRQGWNSPLHF	TGTGCCAGCAGCCGCCAGGGGTGGAATTCACCCCTCCACTTT
14	-	TRBV5-1	-	TRBJ1-5	CASSSGLENQPQHF	TGCGCCAGCAGCTCTGGACTGGAAAATCAGCCCCAGCATTTT
13	-	TRBV2	-	TRBJ1-5	CASHGDLYQPQHF	TGTGCCAGCCACGGGGATCTCTATCAGCCCCAGCATTTT
16	TRBD2	TRBV7-2	-	TRBJ2-5	CASSLVIAGAGETQYF	TGTGCCAGCAGCTTAGTTATAGCGGGGGCTGGGGAGACCCAGTACTTC
17	-	TRBV7-3	-	TRBJ1-1	CASSSQGGRNGNTEAFF	TGTGCCAGCAGCTCCCAGGGAGGGCGGAATGGGAACACTGAAGCTTTCTTT
15	TRBD1	TRBV2	-	TRBJ2-2	CASSPGTGVSGELFF	TGTGCCAGCAGTCCCGGGACAGGGGTCTCCGGGGAGCTGTTTTTT
17	TRBD1	TRBV19	-	TRBJ1-2	CASRESGTGGAIDGYTF	TGTGCCAGTAGGGAGTCCGGGACAGGGGGCGCGATTGATGGCTACACCTTC
14	TRBD1	TRBV6-5	-	TRBJ1-1	CASRMTGGLPEAFF	TGTGCCAGCAGGATGACAGGGGGCTTACCTGAAGCTTTCTTT
12	-	TRBV5-4	-	TRBJ1-1	CASSARGTEAFF	TGTGCCAGCAGCGCGCGGGGGACTGAAGCTTTCTTT
15	-	TRBV6-5	-	TRBJ1-5	CASSYSRGAGQPQHF	TGTGCCAGCAGTTACTCGCGGGGGGCCGGTCAGCCCCAGCATTTT
13	-	TRBV5-4	-	TRBJ1-1	CASSYGQYTEAFF	TGTGCCAGCAGCTATGGACAGTACACTGAAGCTTTCTTT
14	TRBD1	TRBV5-1	-	TRBJ2-1	CASSLTGTGNEQFF	TGCGCCAGCAGCTTGACCGGGACAGGGAATGAGCAGTTCTTC
13	-	TRBV11-2	-	TRBJ2-7	CASSPRLAYEQYF	TGTGCCAGCAGCCCCCGACTAGCCTACGAGCAGTACTTC
17	-	TRBV19	-	TRBJ1-6	CASSIRATRSYNSPLHF	TGTGCCAGTAGTATCAGGGCTACCCGCTCCTATAATTCACCCCTCCACTTT
16	-	TRBV5-5	-	TRBJ1-6	CASSAHNREWNSPLHF	TGTGCCAGCAGCGCACATAACAGGGAATGGAATTCACCCCTCCACTTT
16	-	TRBV7-2	-	TRBJ2-3	CASSFGGVDLTDTQYF	TGTGCCAGCAGCTTCGGCGGGGTGGACCTCACAGATACGCAGTATTTT
15	-	TRBV19	-	TRBJ1-3	CASRRDQSSGNTIYF	TGTGCCAGTAGGCGGGACCAGAGCTCTGGAAACACCATATATTTT
13	-	TRBV2	-	TRBJ1-5	CASSENGVRPQHF	TGTGCCAGCAGTGAAAACGGGGTAAGGCCCCAGCATTTT
14	-	TRBV7-8	-	TRBJ1-5	CASGNRDSNQPQHF	TGTGCCAGCGGTAACAGGGATAGCAATCAGCCCCAGCATTTT
13	-	TRBV20-1	few	TRBJ2-5	CSASKGAQETQYF	TGCAGTGCTAGTAAGGGAGCACAAGAGACCCAGTACTTC